The 7 T cell receptor beta chains presented below share a single source sample, sequenced in a study of post-analysis software for immune sequencing data. The study's findings and limits: Patients had higher frequencies than controls of about five TRBV segments, including TRBV5-6, TRBV5-1 and TRBV20-1.

Their target antigens are unknown. Sequencing libraries made from TCR beta cDNA carried unique molecular identifiers. Using its own MiXCR run on the PCR reads, TCRdb lists one record per CDR3 protein. The data show roughly 600,000 distinct CDR3 sequences, roughly 45% seen once. The source material was blood. The receptors originated from a girl aged 10 to 17 with multiple sclerosis.

This chain connects TRBV24-1 to TRBJ2-3; D not certain. Germline CDR1 is KGHDR and CDR2 is SFDVKD. Trimming removed 5 bases at V and 2 bases at J, with 10 bases between. The CDR3 consists of 14 residues. The CDR3 nucleotides read TGTGCCACCAGTGTCCCATCGGCCACAGATACGCAGTATTTT. Encoded protein: CATSVPSATDTQYF.

The rearrangement links TRBV11-2 to TRBJ2-1, with a tentative D call TRBD1 (5 bases). Gene TRBJ2-7 matches the end of the DNA better, so the J call may be wrong. The length of the CDR3 is 13 residues. Germline V gene lookup returns CDR1 SGHAT and CDR2 FQNNGV. The CDR3: CASSPTAYNEQYF. In DNA form, the CDR3 reads TGTGCCAGCAGCCCGACAGCTTACAATGAGCAGTACTTC.

This rearrangement joins TRBV27 to TRBJ2-1, with 10 bases aligning to TRBD2. CDR1 MNHEY and CDR2 SMNVEV come from the germline V gene (reference sequence). With 5 bases clipped from V and 2 bases from J, the junction kept 3 bases outside the gene matches. This CDR3 spans 15 amino acids. In DNA, the CDR3 is TGTGCCAGCAGTGTAGCGGGGGGCGCCTACAATGAGCAGTTCTTC. It encodes CASSVAGGAYNEQFF.

This clonotype turned up a few times. The chain carries TRBV12-3 or TRBV12-4 and TRBJ2-1; the D call may be TRBD1 or TRBD2 (6 bases each). V was shortened by 3 bases and J by 9 bases, with 15 bases between the two germline ends. This CDR3 has 14 amino acids. The chain's CDR3 is CASSLSGGGLEQFF. CDR3 coding DNA: TGTGCCAGCAGTTTGAGCGGAGGGGGTCTTGAGCAGTTCTTC.

CDR3 sequence reads: CSAGTGASTDTQYF. The DNA of the CDR3 is TGCAGTGCTGGGACAGGGGCCAGCACAGATACGCAGTATTTT. The chain employs TRBV20-1 and TRBJ2-3; 10 bases agree with TRBD1. CDR1 is DFQATT, CDR2 SNEGSKA, per germline (reference sequence). The CDR3 length is 14 residues. The ends lost 5 bases at V and 0 bases at J; junction bases unmatched: 2.

The chain is built from TRBV12-3 or TRBV12-4 and TRBJ2-6, with TRBD1 as a possible D gene (6 bases). V was cut by 10 bases and J by 0 bases, with 10 bases left in between. CDR3 size: 14 residues. CDR3 DNA: TGTGCCACGGACAGTAGCTCTGGGGCCAACGTCCTGACTTTC. Amino acids: CATDSSSGANVLTF.

The table lists this clonotype with a count of one. J is TRBJ1-4 and V is TRBV7-6; 9 bases are a match to TRBD1. Per germline, CDR1 SGHVS and CDR2 FNYEAQ. The length of the CDR3 is 16 residues. V shed 0 bases, J shed 3 bases, and the junction held 2 bases outside the gene matches. The CDR3 DNA reads TGTGCCAGCAGCTTAGCCGGACAGGGGTCTAATGAAAAACTGTTTTTT. This codes for CASSLAGQGSNEKLFF.